This TCR beta chain was captured in a study of cytomegalovirus exposure and HLA in healthy donors. Findings and limits, study-wide: Reports indicated that the classifier achieved high specificity and sensitivity in diagnosing cytomegalovirus status.

Researchers ran the PCR with 60 Vbeta and 13 Jbeta primers. Only in-frame clones appear in the TCRdb table, and some are missing; sequencing was by immunoSEQ multiplex PCR. The sample has roughly 200,000 clones, about 10% seen once. CDR3 size: 14 residues. Germline values: CDR1 SGHTA, CDR2 FQGTGA. Trimming left V 5 bases short and J 4 bases short, with 9 bases between. The count of this clone is one. Its antigen remains unidentified. Healthy individuals who donated bone marrow served as the donors. V and J are TRBV7-3 and TRBJ1-6; unclear D gene. The sample comprised PBMCs. This clonotype was sampled from a woman aged 25 to 45 in good health and CMV-seropositive. The CDR3 DNA follows: TGTGCCAGCAGCAGACAAAAATATAATTCACCCCTCCACTTT. Amino acid sequence: CASSRQKYNSPLHF.